The 25 T cell receptor beta chains presented below share a single source sample, sequenced in a study of T-cell reconstitution after alpha-beta-depleted transplantation in children. Library preparation (for TCRbeta) was performed with unique molecular identifiers. A single record per CDR3 protein comes from TCRdb applying MiXCR to the PCR reads. The sample carries approximately 83,000 distinct CDR3 sequences, roughly 8.3% recorded once. Here the sequenced sample was PBMCs from the stem cell graft donor, taken from the stem cell graft. The receptor set was obtained from a human donor who donated a stem cell graft to a child with congenital amegakaryocytic thrombocytopenia.

The chain carries TRBV11-2 and TRBJ2-3; possibly TRBD2 for D (6 bases). Trimming cost V 5 bases and J 4 bases, with 16 bases left between them. The CDR3 length is 15 residues. Germline V gene data show CDR1 as SGHAT and CDR2 as FQNNGV. The CDR3 region has the DNA TGTGCCAGCAGCCCTCGAGGAGGGAACGCAGATACGCAGTATTTT. It yields the protein CASSPRGGNADTQYF.

This clonotype was seen ten or more times. This rearrangement joins TRBV21-1 to TRBJ2-3; the D segment call TRBD1 is taken from the table without a DNA check. TRBV21-1 is reported as a pseudogene. The CDR3 length is 16 residues. Here the CDR3 DNA reads TGTGCCAGCAGCAAAGCTTGGGGGGAAAGCACAGATACGCAGTATTTT. Its protein product is CASSKAWGESTDTQYF.

Ten or more counts support this clonotype. CDR3 loop: CASSLSPHDKQPQETQYF. In nucleotides, the CDR3 is TGTGCCAGCAGTTTAAGTCCCCACGATAAGCAACCTCAAGAGACCCAGTACTTC. The chain combines TRBV28 with TRBJ2-5; D gene ambiguous. Per germline, CDR1 MDHEN and CDR2 SYDVKM. Trimming shortened V by 2 bases and J by 2 bases, and 21 bases separated the two germline ends. This CDR3 is built from 18 residues.

This clonotype has at least ten counts. The chain combines TRBV12-3 or TRBV12-4 with TRBJ2-1; no firm D call. V lost 4 bases and J 5 bases, leaving 12 bases between the germline ends. This CDR3 region has 14 residues. The CDR3 DNA is TGTGCCAGCAGTTCCCCCCCCGAGAACAATGAGCAGTTCTTC. Its translation is CASSSPPENNEQFF.

At least ten counts were recorded for this clonotype. The chain joins TRBV20-1 to TRBJ1-4; D may be TRBD1 (5 bases). V lost 3 bases to trimming and J lost 0 bases, with 14 bases between them. CDR1 and CDR2 (germline): DFQATT, SNEGSKA (reference sequence). The CDR3 runs 16 residues. The CDR3 region has the DNA TGCAGTGCTAGGGGAGGGACTGCATCAACTAATGAAAAACTGTTTTTT. Its protein is CSARGGTASTNEKLFF.

The rearrangement joins TRBV2 to TRBJ1-5; D gene ambiguous. V shed 4 bases and J shed 10 bases, with 8 bases lying between them. This CDR3 region has 11 residues. Looked up from germline, CDR1 is SNHLY and CDR2 is FYNNEI. The CDR3 bases are TGTGCCAGCAGTGCGTGGGGACCCCAGCATTTT. Residues: CASSAWGPQHF.

This clonotype was observed at least ten times. The chain combines TRBV9 with TRBJ2-3, with D possibly called TRBD1 or TRBD2 (5 bases each). This CDR3 region has 17 residues. CDR1 and CDR2 from the germline V gene are SGDLS and YYNGEE. Between the trimmed V and J ends, which lost 4 bases and 3 bases, there was a span of 21 bases. In DNA form, the CDR3 reads TGTGCCAGCAGCCCACCTAGGGGCGGGCCCCGGACAGATACGCAGTATTTT. Protein: CASSPPRGGPRTDTQYF.

This clonotype was seen at least ten times. This rearrangement joins TRBV7-3 to TRBJ1-2; 8 bases line up with TRBD1. The CDR3 is made up of 13 amino acids. Trimming cost V 5 bases and J 4 bases; bases outside gene matches: 3. CDR1 SGHTA and CDR2 FQGTGA come from the germline V gene. CDR3 sequence: CASSPGGGYGYTF. The CDR3 bases are TGTGCCAGCAGCCCAGGGGGCGGCTATGGCTACACCTTC.

This clonotype was found many times. V and J are TRBV12-3 or TRBV12-4 and TRBJ1-5, with TRBD1 matching over 7 bases. The ends lost 4 bases at V and 4 bases at J; junction bases unmatched: 10. The CDR3 totals 16 residues. CDR3 sequence: CASSSRQGWENQPQHF. The CDR3 nucleotides read TGTGCCAGCAGTTCTCGACAGGGCTGGGAAAATCAGCCCCAGCATTTT.

This clonotype was seen at least ten times. J is TRBJ1-2 and V is TRBV7-8, with D perhaps TRBD1 (5 bases). Germline V gives CDR1 SGHVS, CDR2 FQNEAQ. The V end was cut by 6 bases, the J end by 6 bases, with 14 bases between. CDR3 length: 13 amino acids. The CDR3 coding sequence is TGTGCCAGCAGTCCTGGGGCAGGGAATGGCTACACCTTC. Encoded protein: CASSPGAGNGYTF.

This clonotype was detected ten times or more. The chain couples TRBV28 to TRBJ2-2; TRBD2 aligns across 10 bases. The CDR3 is 17 residues long. CDR1 is MDHEN and CDR2 is SYDVKM in the germline V gene. The V gene end was trimmed by 5 bases and the J gene end by 2 bases; junction bases not matched to a gene: 8. The CDR3 reads CASSIHLAGVNTGELFF. In nucleotides, the CDR3 is TGTGCCAGCAGTATTCATCTAGCGGGGGTAAACACCGGGGAGCTGTTTTTT.

This clonotype came up a few times. The chain carries TRBV5-1 and TRBJ2-6; 7 nucleotides agree with TRBD1. Unmatched junction bases numbered 10, after V lost 4 bases and J lost 0 bases. Germline-derived CDR1 and CDR2 are SGHRS and YFSETQ. The length of the CDR3 is 18 residues. Written as DNA, the CDR3 is TGCGCCAGCAGCCCGACAGGGTCGACCCGCTCTGGGGCCAACGTCCTGACTTTC. Its protein is CASSPTGSTRSGANVLTF.

The sample holds many counts of this clonotype. The chain recombines TRBV7-2 with TRBJ2-3; 7 positions agree with TRBD2. The CDR3 runs to 15 residues. V was pared by 1 base and J by 6 bases, with 7 bases of the junction left unmatched. Germline V gene sequence: CDR1 SGHTA, CDR2 FQGNSA. CDR3 in DNA: TGTGCCAGCAGCTTAGTGGGAGGGATTGGCGATACGCAGTATTTT. Its translation is CASSLVGGIGDTQYF.

This clonotype was counted at least ten times. The V gene is TRBV18, the J gene TRBJ2-7, with unresolved D. With 2 bases removed from V and 6 bases from J, the gap between germline ends came to 11 bases. The CDR3 spans 13 residues. From germline, CDR1 is KGHSH and CDR2 LQKENI. CDR3 nucleotide sequence: TGTGCCAGCTCACCAACGAAGAACTCCGAGCAGTACTTC. This translates into CASSPTKNSEQYF.

V usage is TRBV12-3 or TRBV12-4 and J usage is TRBJ2-7, with D hard to call. The CDR3 totals 12 residues. Trimming removed 8 bases from V and 0 bases from J, with 8 bases in between. CDR3 bases: TGTGCCAGCCAACAAAGCTCCTACGAGCAGTACTTC. Translated: CASQQSSYEQYF.

This clonotype was seen many times. The genes are TRBV19 and TRBJ1-1; 7 nucleotides align to TRBD1. The CDR3 totals 14 residues. V was pared by 11 bases and J by 1 base, with 10 bases of the junction left unmatched. The V gene's germline CDR1 is LNHDA and CDR2 SQIVND (reference sequence). CDR3 protein: CAVIQQGQNTEAFF. CDR3 nucleotide sequence: TGTGCCGTAATTCAACAGGGGCAGAACACTGAAGCTTTCTTT.

The sample holds many counts of this clonotype. The chain has TRBV7-9 and TRBJ2-5; 10 bases are shared with TRBD2. CDR1 is SEHNR, CDR2 FQNEAQ, per germline (reference sequence). Unmatched junction bases numbered 0, after V lost 5 bases and J lost 3 bases. CDR3 length: 13 residues. The CDR3 nucleotides read TGTGCCAGCAGCACTAGCGGGGAAGAGACCCAGTACTTC. Protein: CASSTSGEETQYF.

With regard to this clonotype: One base away lies a much larger clone, so this may be a sequencing read error. The V and J genes are TRBV3-1 and TRBJ2-6; unclear D gene. Germline V lookup: CDR1 LGHDT, CDR2 YNNKEL (reference sequence). CDR3 length equals 15 residues. CDR3 coding DNA: TGTGCCAGCACCCAACACCTCTCTGGGGCCAACGTCCTGACTTTC. Encoded protein: CASTQHLSGANVLTF.

This clonotype was seen many times. The V and J genes are TRBV20-1 and TRBJ2-5, with D tentatively TRBD1 (5 bases). The CDR3 consists of 12 residues. V lost 2 bases and J lost 5, with 9 bases in between. Looked up from germline, CDR1 is DFQATT and CDR2 is SNEGSKA (reference sequence). CDR3 DNA: TGCAGTGCTAGACAGGGTGACGAGACCCAGTACTTC. Translated: CSARQGDETQYF.

This clonotype is labeled medium-sized. The rearrangement links TRBV29-1 to TRBJ2-1; D is ambiguous. Germline-derived CDR1 and CDR2 are SQVTM and ANQGSEA. The V gene lost 3 bases and the J gene lost 12 bases, with 15 bases spanning the gap. This CDR3 region has 12 residues. The DNA of the CDR3 is TGCAGCGTTGACCTATTCAATGAGCGGCAGTTCTTC. Encoded protein: CSVDLFNERQFF.

Ten or more counts support this clonotype. V usage is TRBV30 and J usage is TRBJ1-4, with no clear D. The CDR3 sequence is 13 residues long. Germline CDR1 GTSNPN, CDR2 SVGIG (reference sequence). Trimming took off 1 base at V and 5 bases at J, with 8 bases between the two ends. The CDR3 here is CAWSETANEKLFF. CDR3 nucleotide sequence: TGTGCCTGGAGTGAGACGGCAAATGAAAAACTGTTTTTT.

This clonotype was detected many times. V is TRBV29-1 and J is TRBJ2-1; D unclear. Trimming took off 2 bases at V and 3 bases at J, with 14 bases between the two ends. CDR1 and CDR2 from the germline V gene are SQVTM and ANQGSEA. The CDR3 sequence is 15 residues long. This chain's CDR3 is CSVERFPGLYNEQFF. CDR3 nucleotides: TGCAGCGTTGAACGTTTTCCGGGCCTCTACAATGAGCAGTTCTTC.

This clonotype was observed at least ten times. The rearrangement joins TRBV12-3 or TRBV12-4 to TRBJ1-1; a weak D match, TRBD1 (5 bases). The germline V and J ends were trimmed by 5 bases and 1 base, with 11 bases remaining between them. CDR3 length: 14 residues. The CDR3, as DNA: TGTGCCAGCAGTCACCAGGGTGGGAACACTGAAGCTTTCTTT. This gives the protein CASSHQGGNTEAFF.

This clonotype was counted ten times or more. This chain links TRBV5-1 with TRBJ2-7, with D tentatively TRBD1 or TRBD2 (5 bases each). Germline CDR1 is SGHRS and CDR2 is YFSETQ. This CDR3 comprises 15 residues. The V gene lost 0 bases and the J gene lost 0 bases, with 10 bases spanning the gap. The CDR3 protein is CASSLDGANSYEQYF. CDR3 in DNA: TGCGCCAGCAGCTTGGACGGGGCAAACTCCTACGAGCAGTACTTC.

This clonotype occurred many times. The chain couples TRBV27 to TRBJ1-3; D is possibly TRBD1 (5 bases). This CDR3 region has 13 residues. Trimming took off 11 bases at V and 5 bases at J, with 16 bases between the two ends. The germline gives CDR1 MNHEY, CDR2 SMNVEV (reference sequence). CDR3 sequence (DNA): TGTGCCGCCCGGGACGGAAATAGAAACACCATATATTTT. Translating gives CAARDGNRNTIYF.